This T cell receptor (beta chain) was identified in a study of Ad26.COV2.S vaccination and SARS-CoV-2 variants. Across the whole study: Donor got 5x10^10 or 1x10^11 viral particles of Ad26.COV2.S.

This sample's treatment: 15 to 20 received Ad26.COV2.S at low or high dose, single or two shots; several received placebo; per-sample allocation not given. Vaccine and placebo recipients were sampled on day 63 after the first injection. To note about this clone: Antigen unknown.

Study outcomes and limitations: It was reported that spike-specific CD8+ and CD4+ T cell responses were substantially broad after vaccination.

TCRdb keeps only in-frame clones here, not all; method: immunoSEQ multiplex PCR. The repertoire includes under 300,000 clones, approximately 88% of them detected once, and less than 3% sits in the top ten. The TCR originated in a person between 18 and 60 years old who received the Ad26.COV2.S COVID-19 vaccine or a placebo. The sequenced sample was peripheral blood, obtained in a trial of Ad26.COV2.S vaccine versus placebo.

CDR3 protein: CASRRVDTQYF. The DNA of the CDR3 is TGTGCCAGCCGGCGGGTGGATACGCAGTATTTT. The V call is TRBV6-5, the J call TRBJ2-3; TRBD2 is a possible D gene (5 bases). Looked up from germline, CDR1 is MNHEY and CDR2 is SVGAGI. The length of the CDR3 is 11 residues. Trimming cost V 8 bases and J 6 bases, with 9 bases left between them.